Sequencing of this T cell receptor (beta chain) was carried out in a study of blood T cells in healthy people across ages. This clonotype was seen only a few times. Alongside a J-beta primer mix, a sample-barcoded 5' primer served in a second PCR lasting about 7 to 11 cycles. Each cDNA molecule received a tag from a template-switch adaptor that had 12 random nucleotides. A single record per CDR3 protein comes from TCRdb applying MiXCR to the 5' RACE reads. The sample shows 980,000 or so distinct CDR3 sequences, around 48% of them seen only once. The receptor was derived from a man aged 25-45 years in good health. The specimen was blood.

As DNA, the CDR3 is TGCAGTGCTCCTTGGAACACTGAAGCTTTCTTT. As protein: CSAPWNTEAFF. The J gene is TRBJ1-1, the V gene TRBV20-1; D unresolved. V was cut by 5 bases and J by 1 base, with 5 bases left in between. The CDR3 is 11 residues long. Germline V CDR1 and CDR2: DFQATT, SNEGSKA (reference sequence).